This T cell receptor (beta chain) originates from a study of technical replicates of blood from several donors. V lost 2 bases to trimming and J lost 6 bases, with 8 bases between them. The CDR3 spans 12 residues. Germline V gene lookup returns CDR1 ENHRY and CDR2 SYGVKD. The count of this clone is one. Sequencing used immunoSEQ multiplex PCR; TCRdb keeps in-frame clones, though not all of them. The sample records about 70,000 clones, just under 97% being singletons. The TCR originated in a human donor in good health. The sequenced material came from T cells isolated from PBMCs. This chain uses TRBV10-3 with TRBJ2-7; weak D call: TRBD1 (5 bases). The DNA for the CDR3 is TGTGCCATCAGTGAGACAGGATTCGAGCAGTACTTC. Translated, it gives CAISETGFEQYF.